This T cell receptor (beta chain) was found in a study of T cell changes during pregnancy in multiple sclerosis. Trimming shortened V by 11 bases and J by 1 base, and 18 bases separated the two germline ends. The length of the CDR3 is 15 residues. Germline assignment: CDR1 MNHNS and CDR2 SASEGT. Profiling relied on immunoSEQ multiplex PCR, and the TCRdb table lists in-frame clones only, not all of them. The table records 55,000 to 85,000 clones, over 90% of them present only once. Sequencing was performed on CD4+ T cells from peripheral blood mononuclear cells, taken after pregnancy. This receptor was taken from a female donor with multiple sclerosis, enrolled in a pregnancy study. V is TRBV6-1 and J is TRBJ1-5, with no clear D. The CDR3 protein is CAVTEGYSSNQPQHF. For the CDR3, the DNA is TGTGCCGTCACCGAGGGCTACTCCAGCAATCAGCCCCAGCATTTT.